A single sample gave rise to the 5 T cell receptor beta chains below, sequenced in a study of blood T cell repertoires in COVID-19. TCRdb's table, derived via immunoSEQ multiplex PCR, lists solely in-frame clones and lacks some. The table records roughly 220,000 clones, 84% of them present only once. What was sequenced was PBMCs or T cells enriched from blood (not recorded which). Receptor source: a woman between 35 and 50 years old who had recovered from COVID-19.

In its sample, this clone was seen once. One end of the junction fails to match germline, which may point to a read error. The J gene is TRBJ2-5, the V gene TRBV7-2; possibly TRBD2 for D (7 bases). The CDR3 totals 15 residues. Germline V gene lookup returns CDR1 SGHTA and CDR2 FQGNSA. For the CDR3, the DNA is TGTGCCAGCACCATGGGGGCGGGAGCCAAAGAAACCCAGTACTTC. Translation gives CASTMGAGAKETQYF. The full variable domain, in which reference TRBV7-2 and TRBJ2-5 provide the parts outside the CDR3, is GAGVSQSPSNKVTEKGKDVELRCDPISGHTALYWYRQSLGQGLEFLIYFQGNSAPDKSGLPSDRFSAERTGGSVSTLTIQRTQQEDSAVYLCASTMGAGAKETQYFGPGTRLLVL.

The chain is built from TRBV7-6 and TRBJ2-3; no clear D. Per the germline V gene, CDR1 is SGHVS and CDR2 is FNYEAQ. The CDR3 totals 13 residues. Trimming cost V 1 base and J 3 bases, with 5 bases left between them. CDR3 region: CASSLGQTDTQYF. The CDR3 DNA is TGTGCCAGCAGCTTAGGGCAGACAGATACGCAGTATTTT.

This clone was observed at least ten times. The chain recombines TRBV29-1 with TRBJ2-3, with TRBD2 matching 9 bases. The germline gives CDR1 SQVTM, CDR2 ANQGSEA. The CDR3 length is 17 residues. With V trimmed by 4 bases and J by 0 bases, 11 bases remained unmatched. The CDR3 DNA reads as TGCAGCGTTGCTGGGCTAGCGGGGTTCTCTAGCACAGATACGCAGTATTTT. Its protein product is CSVAGLAGFSSTDTQYF.

The chain employs TRBV19 and TRBJ2-3; TRBD2 matches at 7 bases. The CDR3 is 11 residues long. Losses at the gene ends were 3 bases for V and 14 bases for J; bases not matched to a gene: 5. Germline V CDR1 and CDR2: LNHDA, SQIVND (reference sequence). The CDR3 DNA follows: TGTGCCAGTAGTATGGTCGGGAGGAGGTATTTT. Translated, it gives CASSMVGRRYF.

The chain uses TRBV21-1 and TRBJ2-7; TRBD2 reflects the table's D call only, with no check against the DNA. TRBV21-1 is a pseudogene. The CDR3 has 14 amino acids. DNA of the CDR3: TGTGCCAGCACCCCTAGCGGGATTAGTTACGAGCAGTACTTC. The encoded protein is CASTPSGISYEQYF.